The TCR beta chain described here comes from a study of neoadjuvant nivolumab and ipilimumab in lung cancer. Points from the study as a whole: From pretherapy to surgery, tumor richness and clonality rose with dual therapy.

This table comes from immunoSEQ multiplex PCR, and its TCRdb copy is limited to in-frame clones, with some not included. The table has 45,000 to 55,000 clones, around 89% seen once. The CDR3 totals 11 residues. Germline V gene sequence: CDR1 MNHNY, CDR2 SVGAGI (reference sequence). The J segment lost 9 bases and the V segment lost 8 bases, leaving 4 bases of the junction unmatched. Remarks on this clone: Its antigen remains unknown.

The origin of this receptor is an adult with non-small cell lung cancer. Some clones in this sample may be carry-over from other donors' samples. Here the sequenced sample was blood, taken before neoadjuvant nivolumab, alone or with ipilimumab. J is TRBJ2-1 and V is TRBV6-6, with 7 bases fitting TRBD2. In nucleotides, the CDR3 is TGTGCCAGCTCCCCGGGGGGTGAGCAGTTCTTC. It is translated as CASSPGGEQFF.